Described below is a single T cell receptor beta chain sequence and its context. This clonotype was recorded at least ten times. The specificity of this receptor is unknown. Base-call qualities are not available, and no considerably larger clone is one nucleotide away. TCRdb names Illumina HiSeq 2000 as the instrument used. TCR beta chain libraries were generated by multiplex PCR amplification. High-throughput sequencing was used to analyze the amplified TCR beta chain products. The public sequencing data were trimmed at Q25 with fastp and processed into clonotypes with MiXCR by TCRdb, which kept only in-frame beta chains. Each record represents a unique CDR3 protein, reported with the most common genes and DNA among its rows. For this sample the table gives under 350,000 distinct CDR3 sequences, of which over 30% were detected only once. Together, the top ten hold approximately 1% of the sample. The data are from a study of breast tumors, draining lymph nodes, adjacent tissues (TCRdb year 2016). Notes on the research overall: Breast cancer patients provided tumor, adjacent nontumor tissue and axillary lymph nodes, and the study compared the TCR beta repertoires across these three sources. In human breast cancer, the study set out to evaluate how tumor, surrounding tissue and draining lymph node repertoires relate to one another and whether T cells may move between these sites.

CDR1 and CDR2, looked up from the germline V gene, are SQVTM and ANQGSEA. V ends up 4 bases short and J 6 bases short, with an unmatched junction base count of 6. Including cysteine and phenylalanine, the CDR3 has 15 amino acids. Just CDR3 DNA is preserved here, 45 bases in frame from base 1. The study at large found these results: Tumor and nontumor tissue repertoires were significantly more similar in luminal-like than in basal-like breast cancer. The conclusion that tumor T cells originate in lymph nodes was presented as consistent with a hypothesis rather than as directly demonstrated. Tumors showed preferential V and J gene usage, and their T-cell repertoire diversity fell below that of lymph nodes yet above that of nontumor tissue. The data were judged consistent with most tumor T cells deriving from the lymph node and then expanding within tumor tissue.

Lymph node samples were obtained from the axillary draining lymph nodes of breast cancer patients. Sequenced: axillary lymph node tissue. The receptor was isolated from a female donor with breast cancer. Some clones in this sample may be carry-over from other donors' samples. The chain was built from TRBV29-1 and TRBJ2-7; 16 bases in the middle match TRBD2. The CDR3 in this case is CSVAGTSGRAGEQYF. The nucleotides are TGCAGCGTTGCCGGGACTAGCGGGAGGGCCGGCGAGCAGTACTTC.